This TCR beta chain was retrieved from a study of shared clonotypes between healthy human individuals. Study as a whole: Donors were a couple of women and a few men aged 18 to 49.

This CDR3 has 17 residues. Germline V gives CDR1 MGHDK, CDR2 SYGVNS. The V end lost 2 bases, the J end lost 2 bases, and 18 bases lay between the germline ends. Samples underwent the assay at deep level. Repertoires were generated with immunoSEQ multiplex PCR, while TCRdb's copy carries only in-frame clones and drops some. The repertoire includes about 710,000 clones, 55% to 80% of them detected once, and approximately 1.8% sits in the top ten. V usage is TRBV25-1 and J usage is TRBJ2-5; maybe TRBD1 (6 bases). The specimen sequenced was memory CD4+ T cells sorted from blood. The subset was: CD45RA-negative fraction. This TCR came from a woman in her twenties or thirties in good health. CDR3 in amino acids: CASSEVRARDKQETQYF. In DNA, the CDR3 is TGTGCCAGCAGTGAAGTGAGAGCCCGGGACAAACAAGAGACCCAGTACTTC.